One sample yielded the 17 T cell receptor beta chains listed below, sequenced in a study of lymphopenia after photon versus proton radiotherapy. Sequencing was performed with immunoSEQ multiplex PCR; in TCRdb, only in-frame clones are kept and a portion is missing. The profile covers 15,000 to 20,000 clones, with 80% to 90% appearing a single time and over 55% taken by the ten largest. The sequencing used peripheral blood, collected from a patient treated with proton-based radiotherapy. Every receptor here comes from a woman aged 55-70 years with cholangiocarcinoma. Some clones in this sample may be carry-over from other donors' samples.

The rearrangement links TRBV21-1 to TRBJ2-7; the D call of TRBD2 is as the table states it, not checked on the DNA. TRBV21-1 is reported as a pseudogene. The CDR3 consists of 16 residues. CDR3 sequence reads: CASSKVGDLLSYEQYF. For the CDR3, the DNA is TGTGCCAGCAGCAAAGTGGGAGACTTGCTCTCCTACGAGCAGTACTTC.

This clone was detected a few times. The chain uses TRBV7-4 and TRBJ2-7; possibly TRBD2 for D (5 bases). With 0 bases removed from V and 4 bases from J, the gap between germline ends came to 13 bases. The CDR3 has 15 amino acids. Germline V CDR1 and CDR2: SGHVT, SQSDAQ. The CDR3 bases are TGTGCCAGCAGCTTAGCGGAAGCGGAGTTTTACGAGCAGTACTTC. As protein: CASSLAEAEFYEQYF. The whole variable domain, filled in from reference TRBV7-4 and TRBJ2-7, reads GAGVSQSPRYKVAKRGRDVALRCDSISGHVTLYWYRQTLGQGSEVLTYSQSDAQRDKSGRPSGRFSAERPERSVSTLKIQRTEQGDSAVYLCASSLAEAEFYEQYFGPGTRLTVT.

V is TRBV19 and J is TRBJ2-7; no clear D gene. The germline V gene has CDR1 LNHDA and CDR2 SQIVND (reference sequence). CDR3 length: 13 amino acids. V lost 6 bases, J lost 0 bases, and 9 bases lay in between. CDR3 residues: CASSQVGSYEQYF. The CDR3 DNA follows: TGTGCCAGTAGCCAAGTTGGCTCCTACGAGCAGTACTTC.

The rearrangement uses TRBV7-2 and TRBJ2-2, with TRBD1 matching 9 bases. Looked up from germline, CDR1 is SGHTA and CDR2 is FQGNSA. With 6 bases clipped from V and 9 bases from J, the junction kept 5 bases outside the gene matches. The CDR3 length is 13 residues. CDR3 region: CASRGQGFWELFF. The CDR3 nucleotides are TGTGCCAGCAGGGGACAGGGTTTTTGGGAGCTGTTTTTT.

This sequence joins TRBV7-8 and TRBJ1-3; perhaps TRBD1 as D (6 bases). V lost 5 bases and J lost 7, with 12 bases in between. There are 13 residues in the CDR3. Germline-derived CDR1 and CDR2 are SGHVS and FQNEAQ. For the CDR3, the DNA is TGTGCCAGCAGCCTACAACAGGGTAACACCATATATTTT. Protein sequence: CASSLQQGNTIYF.

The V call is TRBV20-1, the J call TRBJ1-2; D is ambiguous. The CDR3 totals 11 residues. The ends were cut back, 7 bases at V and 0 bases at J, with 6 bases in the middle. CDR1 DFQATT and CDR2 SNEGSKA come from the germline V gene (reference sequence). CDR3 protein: CSGVANYGYTF. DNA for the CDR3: TGCAGTGGGGTCGCTAACTATGGCTACACCTTC.

This chain's CDR3 is CASSFPPGGRPGAFF. The CDR3 nucleotides read TGTGCCAGCAGCTTCCCCCCAGGGGGTCGGCCTGGGGCTTTCTTT. The chain carries TRBV13 and TRBJ1-1; TRBD1 aligns across 7 bases. V shed 3 bases, J shed 11 bases, and the junction held 15 bases outside the gene matches. Germline CDR1 PRHDT, CDR2 FYEKMQ (reference sequence). CDR3 length: 15 amino acids.

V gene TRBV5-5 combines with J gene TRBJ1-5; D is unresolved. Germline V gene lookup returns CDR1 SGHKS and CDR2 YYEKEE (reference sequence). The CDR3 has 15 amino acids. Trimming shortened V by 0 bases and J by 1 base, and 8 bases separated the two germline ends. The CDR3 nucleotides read TGTGCCAGCAGCTTGGACCGATGGAGCAATCAGCCCCAGCATTTT. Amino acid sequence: CASSLDRWSNQPQHF.

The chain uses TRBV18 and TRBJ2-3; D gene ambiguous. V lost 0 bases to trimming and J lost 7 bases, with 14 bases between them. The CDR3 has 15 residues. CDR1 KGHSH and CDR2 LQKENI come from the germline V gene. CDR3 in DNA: TGTGCCAGCTCACCACCGGAAGGGTTTGAAAATACGCAGTATTTT. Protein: CASSPPEGFENTQYF.

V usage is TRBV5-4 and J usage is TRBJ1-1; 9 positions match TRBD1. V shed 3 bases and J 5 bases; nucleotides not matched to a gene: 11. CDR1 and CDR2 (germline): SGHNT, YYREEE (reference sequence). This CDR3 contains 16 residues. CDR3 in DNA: TGTGCCAGCAGCTCCTTTAGTACAGGGGGCCGAACTGAAGCTTTCTTT. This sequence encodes CASSSFSTGGRTEAFF.

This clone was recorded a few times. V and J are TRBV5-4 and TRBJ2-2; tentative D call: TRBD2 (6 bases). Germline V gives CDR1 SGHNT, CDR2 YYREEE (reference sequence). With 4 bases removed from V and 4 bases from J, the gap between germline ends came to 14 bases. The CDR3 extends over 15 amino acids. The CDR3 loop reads CASSAGIWGTGELFF. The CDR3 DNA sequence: TGTGCCAGCAGCGCGGGAATTTGGGGCACCGGGGAGCTGTTTTTT.

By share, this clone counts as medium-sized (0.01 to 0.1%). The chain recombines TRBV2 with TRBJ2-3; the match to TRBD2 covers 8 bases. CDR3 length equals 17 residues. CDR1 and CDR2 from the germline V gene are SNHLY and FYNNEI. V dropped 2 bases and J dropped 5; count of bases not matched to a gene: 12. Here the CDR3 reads CASSEPSAGVGRDTQYF. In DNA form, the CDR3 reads TGTGCCAGCAGTGAACCTTCAGCGGGAGTCGGGAGAGATACGCAGTATTTT.

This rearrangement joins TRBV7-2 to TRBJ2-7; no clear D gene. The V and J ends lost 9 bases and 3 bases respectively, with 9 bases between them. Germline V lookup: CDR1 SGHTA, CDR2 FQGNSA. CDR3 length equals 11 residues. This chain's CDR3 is CASEAGYEQYF. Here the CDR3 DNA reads TGTGCCAGTGAGGCCGGCTACGAGCAGTACTTC.

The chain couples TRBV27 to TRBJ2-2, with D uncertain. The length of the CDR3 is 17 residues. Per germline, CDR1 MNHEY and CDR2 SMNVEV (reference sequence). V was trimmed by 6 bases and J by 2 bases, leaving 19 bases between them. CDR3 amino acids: CASRPPHGTVNTGELFF. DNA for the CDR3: TGTGCCAGCAGACCACCCCATGGAACGGTAAACACCGGGGAGCTGTTTTTT.

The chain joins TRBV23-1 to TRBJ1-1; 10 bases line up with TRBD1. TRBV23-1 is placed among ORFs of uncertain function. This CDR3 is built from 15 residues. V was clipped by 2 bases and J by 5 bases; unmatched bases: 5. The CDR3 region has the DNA TGCGCCAGCAGTCAAGTAGGGACAGGGGAAACTGAAGCTTTCTTT. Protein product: CASSQVGTGETEAFF.

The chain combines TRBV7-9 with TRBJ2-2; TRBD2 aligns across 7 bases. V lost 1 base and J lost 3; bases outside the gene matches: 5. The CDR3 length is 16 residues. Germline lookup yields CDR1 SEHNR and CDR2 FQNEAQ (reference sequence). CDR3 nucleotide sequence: TGTGCCAGCAGCTTAGGAGCGGGATTTTACACCGGGGAGCTGTTTTTT. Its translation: CASSLGAGFYTGELFF.

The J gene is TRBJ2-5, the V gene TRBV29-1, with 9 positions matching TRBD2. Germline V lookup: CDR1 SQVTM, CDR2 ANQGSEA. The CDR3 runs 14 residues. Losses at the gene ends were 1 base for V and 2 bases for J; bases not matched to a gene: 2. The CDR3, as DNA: TGCAGCGTTGAAGGAGCGGGAGGACAAGAGACCCAGTACTTC. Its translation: CSVEGAGGQETQYF.